This TCR beta chain originates from a study of control samples from healthy donors and cancer patients. The repertoire was sequenced with immunoSEQ multiplex PCR; TCRdb's copy has only in-frame clones and lacks some. The sample consists of 90,000 to 130,000 clones, approximately 82% of them appearing once. This CDR3 region has 18 residues. Per the germline V gene, CDR1 is SGHDN and CDR2 is FVKESK. Trimming removed 3 bases from V and 3 bases from J; junction bases left unmatched: 15. The clonotype originates from a man between 18 and 35 years old in good health. Sequenced input: blood. This chain uses TRBV14 with TRBJ1-1; 8 bases are a match to TRBD1. The CDR3 spells CASSQRSGTGARYTEAFF. The CDR3 region has the DNA TGTGCCAGCAGCCAGAGATCTGGGACAGGCGCCCGATACACTGAAGCTTTCTTT.